The subject of this entry is one T cell receptor beta chain. No antigen is known for it. No base qualities exist here, and no much larger clone lies one base off it. The same CDR3 also results from other DNA sequences found in this sample. The entry originates in a study of blood T cell repertoires in COVID-19 (dated by TCRdb to 2018 to 2021). Turning to the overall study: Collaborator samples came from the United States, Italy and Spain and covered acute and convalescent phases of COVID-19. The prospective study material was composed of cDNA or gDNA derived from T cells, B-cell-depleted T cells, or PBMCs. Deeply sampled blood TCRbeta repertoires from subjects exposed to, actively infected with, or recovered from COVID-19 were included in the dataset. The repertoires were released in a freely available public database meant as a resource for research on the immune response to SARS-CoV-2. The samples were drawn from two sources: the first 160 participants of the ongoing ImmuneRACE study, and fewer than 1,500 subjects contributed by 6 global collaborators. Nearly every sample came with metadata listing a de-identified subject ID, COVID-19 status, age in years and sex. Where HLA class I and class II types were available, the types were taken from metadata supplied by the sample provider, not from assay-based typing. Results the study describes overall, beyond this receptor: The quantity of clinical and demographic metadata differed by source and by participant and was supplied without curation.

The immunoSEQ Assay, a bias-controlled multiplex PCR, was used to amplify TCRbeta CDR3 regions from genomic DNA. The authors' pipeline ran thus. The number of nucleated cells in each sample was estimated from the amplification of reference gene primers within the assay. Sequence reads were collapsed and filtered to measure the absolute abundance of every unique TCRbeta CDR3 rearrangement. For each sample, productive Simpson clonality was calculated as the square root of Simpson's diversity index across productive rearrangements. TCRdb carries this immuneACCESS record with in-frame sequences only. Its versions omit some clonotypes, under half of them owing to an unresolved V gene in the studies checked, with the rest unexplained. Clone size and V and J calls were adopted from that table, with D and trimming inferred from the DNA. For this sample the table gives around 260,000 clones, of which under 90% were detected only once. In total, the top ten clones hold under 5.5% of the sample.

CDR1 is given as MDHEN and CDR2 as SYDVKM, both from the germline V gene. The CDR3 starts with the cysteine, ends with the phenylalanine, and has 16 residues. The retained sequence is limited to the CDR3, 48 bases, with the frame set at the first base. V trim: 2 bases; J trim: 1 base; unmatched bases: 3. Whole blood was collected in K2EDTA tubes by collaborating institutions according to the institutions' own protocols. For TCRbeta analysis, collaborators shipped samples as frozen whole blood, isolated PBMCs, or DNA extracted from either of those sample types. This clonotype was sampled from a man aged 55 to 70 with acute or convalescent COVID-19. The V and J genes are TRBV28 and TRBJ2-2, with 8 middle bases fitting TRBD2. The sample comprised peripheral blood. At the DNA level, the sequence is TGTGCCAGCAGTTTAGGGCTAGCGGGGAACACCGGGGAGCTGTTTTTT. This translates into CASSLGLAGNTGELFF.